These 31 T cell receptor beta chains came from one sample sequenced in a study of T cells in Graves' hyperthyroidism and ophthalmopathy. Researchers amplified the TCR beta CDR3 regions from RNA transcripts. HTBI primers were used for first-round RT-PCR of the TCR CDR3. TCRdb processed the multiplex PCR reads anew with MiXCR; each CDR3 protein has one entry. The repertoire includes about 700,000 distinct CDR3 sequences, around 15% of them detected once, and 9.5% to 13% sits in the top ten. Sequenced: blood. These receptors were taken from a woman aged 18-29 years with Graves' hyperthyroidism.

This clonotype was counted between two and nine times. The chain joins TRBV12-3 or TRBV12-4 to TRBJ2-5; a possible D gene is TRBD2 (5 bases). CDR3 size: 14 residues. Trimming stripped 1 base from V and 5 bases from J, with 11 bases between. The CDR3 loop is CASSLGEGWETQYF. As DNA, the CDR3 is TGTGCCAGCAGTTTAGGCGAGGGATGGGAGACCCAGTACTTC.

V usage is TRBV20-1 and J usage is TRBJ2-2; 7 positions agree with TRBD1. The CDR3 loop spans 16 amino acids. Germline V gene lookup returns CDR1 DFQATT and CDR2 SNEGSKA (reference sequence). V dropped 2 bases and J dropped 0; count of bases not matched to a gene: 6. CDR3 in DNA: TGCAGTGCTAGACCTCACGGGACAGCGAACACCGGGGAGCTGTTTTTT. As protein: CSARPHGTANTGELFF.

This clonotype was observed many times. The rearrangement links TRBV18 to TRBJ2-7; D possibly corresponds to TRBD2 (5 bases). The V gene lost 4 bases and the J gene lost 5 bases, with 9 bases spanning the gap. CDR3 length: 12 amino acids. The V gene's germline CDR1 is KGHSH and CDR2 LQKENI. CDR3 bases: TGTGCCAGCTCACTAGGGAGTAACGAGCAGTACTTC. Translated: CASSLGSNEQYF.

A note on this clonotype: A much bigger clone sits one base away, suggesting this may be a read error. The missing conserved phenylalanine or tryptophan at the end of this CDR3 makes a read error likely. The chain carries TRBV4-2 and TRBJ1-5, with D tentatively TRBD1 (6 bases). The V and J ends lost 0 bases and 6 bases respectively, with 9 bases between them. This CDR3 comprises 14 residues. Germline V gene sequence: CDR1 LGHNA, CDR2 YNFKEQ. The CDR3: CASSQEQGGQPQHL. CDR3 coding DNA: TGTGCCAGCAGCCAAGAACAGGGAGGTCAGCCCCAGCATCTT.

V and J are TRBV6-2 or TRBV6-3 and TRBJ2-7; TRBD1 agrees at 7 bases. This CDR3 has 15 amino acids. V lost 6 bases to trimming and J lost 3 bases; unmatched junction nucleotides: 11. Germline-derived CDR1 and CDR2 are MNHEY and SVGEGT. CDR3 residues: CASSLPQGERYEQYF. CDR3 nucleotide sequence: TGTGCCAGCAGCCTTCCCCAGGGGGAGCGCTACGAGCAGTACTTC.

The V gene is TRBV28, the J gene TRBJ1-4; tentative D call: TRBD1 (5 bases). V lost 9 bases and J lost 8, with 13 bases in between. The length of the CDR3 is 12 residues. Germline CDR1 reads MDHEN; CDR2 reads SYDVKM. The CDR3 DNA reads TGTGCCAGTCGGAGGGGTACGGAAAAACTGTTTTTT. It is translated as CASRRGTEKLFF.

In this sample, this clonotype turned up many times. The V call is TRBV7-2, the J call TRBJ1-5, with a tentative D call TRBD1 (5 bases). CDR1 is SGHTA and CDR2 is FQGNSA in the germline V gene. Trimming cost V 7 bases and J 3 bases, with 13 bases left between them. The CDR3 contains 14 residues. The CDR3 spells CASTPAGVNQPQHF. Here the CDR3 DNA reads TGTGCCAGCACCCCGGCGGGGGTCAATCAGCCCCAGCATTTT.

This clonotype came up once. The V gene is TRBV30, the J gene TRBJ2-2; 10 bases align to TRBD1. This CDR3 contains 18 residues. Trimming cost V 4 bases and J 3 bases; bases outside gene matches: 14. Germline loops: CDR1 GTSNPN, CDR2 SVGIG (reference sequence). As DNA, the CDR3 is TGTGCCTGGACCCACGGACAGGGGGTCTTTGCCGACACCGGGGAGCTGTTTTTT. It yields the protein CAWTHGQGVFADTGELFF.

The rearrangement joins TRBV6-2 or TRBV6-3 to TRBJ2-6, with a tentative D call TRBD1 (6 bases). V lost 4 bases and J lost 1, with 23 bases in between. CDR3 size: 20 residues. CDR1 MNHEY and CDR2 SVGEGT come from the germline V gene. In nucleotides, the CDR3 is TGTGCCAGCAGTTTTTCGACGGTACAGGGAAAAACGTCTGGGGCCAACGTCCTGACTTTC. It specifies CASSFSTVQGKTSGANVLTF.

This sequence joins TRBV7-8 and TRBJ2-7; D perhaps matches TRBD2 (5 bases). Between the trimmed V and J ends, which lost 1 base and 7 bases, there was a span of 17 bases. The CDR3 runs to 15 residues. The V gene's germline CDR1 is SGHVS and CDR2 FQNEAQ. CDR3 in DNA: TGTGCCAGCAGCTTAGTGGACTCGTCCCCCCAGGAGCAGTACTTC. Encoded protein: CASSLVDSSPQEQYF. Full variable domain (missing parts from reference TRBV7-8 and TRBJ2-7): GAGVSQSPRYKVAKRGQDVALRCDPISGHVSLFWYQQALGQGPEFLTYFQNEAQLDKSGLPSDRFFAERPEGSVSTLKIQRTQQEDSAVYLCASSLVDSSPQEQYFGPGTRLTVT.

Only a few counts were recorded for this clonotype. The CDR3 DNA reads TGCAGTGCTAGAGATATTAGGAAGACTAGCGTGGTAGAGACCCAGTACTTC. Its translation is CSARDIRKTSVVETQYF. The chain is built from TRBV20-1 and TRBJ2-5; 8 nucleotides align to TRBD2. Trimming cost V 0 bases and J 4 bases; bases outside gene matches: 13. This CDR3 has 17 amino acids. CDR1 and CDR2 from the germline V gene are DFQATT and SNEGSKA (reference sequence).

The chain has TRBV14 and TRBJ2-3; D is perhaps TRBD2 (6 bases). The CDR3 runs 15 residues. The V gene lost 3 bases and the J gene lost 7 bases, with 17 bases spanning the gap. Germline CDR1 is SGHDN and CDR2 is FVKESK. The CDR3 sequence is CASSQGFSAGNTQYF. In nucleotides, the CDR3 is TGTGCCAGCAGCCAGGGATTTTCCGCGGGGAATACGCAGTATTTT.

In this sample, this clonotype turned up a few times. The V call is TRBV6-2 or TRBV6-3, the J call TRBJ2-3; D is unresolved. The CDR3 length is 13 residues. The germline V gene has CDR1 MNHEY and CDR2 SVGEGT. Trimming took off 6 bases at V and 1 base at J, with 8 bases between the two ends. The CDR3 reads CASRPSGTDTQYF. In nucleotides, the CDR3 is TGTGCCAGCAGGCCCAGCGGCACAGATACGCAGTATTTT.

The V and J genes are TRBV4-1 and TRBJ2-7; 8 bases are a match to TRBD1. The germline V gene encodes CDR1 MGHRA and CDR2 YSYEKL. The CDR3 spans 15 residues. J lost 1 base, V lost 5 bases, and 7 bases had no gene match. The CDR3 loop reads CASSARDRLSYEQYF. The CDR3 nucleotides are TGCGCCAGCAGCGCCAGGGACAGGTTGTCCTACGAGCAGTACTTC.

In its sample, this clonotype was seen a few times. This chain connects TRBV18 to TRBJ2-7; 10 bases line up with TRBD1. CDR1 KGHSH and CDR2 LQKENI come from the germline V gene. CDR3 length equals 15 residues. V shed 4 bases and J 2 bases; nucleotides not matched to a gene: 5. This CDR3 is CASSRSGTGAYEQYF. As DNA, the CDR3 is TGTGCCAGCTCACGATCCGGGACAGGGGCCTACGAGCAGTACTTC.

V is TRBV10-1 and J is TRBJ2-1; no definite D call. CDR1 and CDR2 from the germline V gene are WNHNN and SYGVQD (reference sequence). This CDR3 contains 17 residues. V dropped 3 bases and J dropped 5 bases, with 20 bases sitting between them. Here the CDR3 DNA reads TGCGCCAGCAGTGAAAGGCAGACCAGGTTCACGAACAATGAGCAGTTCTTC. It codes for CASSERQTRFTNNEQFF.

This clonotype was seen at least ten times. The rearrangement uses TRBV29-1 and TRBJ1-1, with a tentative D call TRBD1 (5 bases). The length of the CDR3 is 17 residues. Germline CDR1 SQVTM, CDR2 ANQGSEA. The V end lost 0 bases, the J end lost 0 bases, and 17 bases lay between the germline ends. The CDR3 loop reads CSVEDWLGEGMNTEAFF. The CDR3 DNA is TGCAGCGTTGAAGATTGGCTTGGGGAGGGGATGAACACTGAAGCTTTCTTT.

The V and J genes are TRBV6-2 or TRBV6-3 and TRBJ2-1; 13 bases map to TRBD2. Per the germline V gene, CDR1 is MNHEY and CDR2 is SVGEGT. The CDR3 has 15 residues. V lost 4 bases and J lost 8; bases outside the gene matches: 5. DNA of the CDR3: TGTGCCAGCAGTTCTGGACTAGCGGGAGCCGATGAGCAGTTCTTC. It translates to CASSSGLAGADEQFF.

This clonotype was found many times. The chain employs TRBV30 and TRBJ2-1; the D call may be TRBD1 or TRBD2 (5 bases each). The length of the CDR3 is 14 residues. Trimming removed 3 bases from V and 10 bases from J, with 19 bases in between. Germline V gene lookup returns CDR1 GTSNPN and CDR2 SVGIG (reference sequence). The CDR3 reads CAWRVRDEWEEQFF. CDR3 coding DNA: TGTGCCTGGAGAGTTAGGGACGAGTGGGAAGAGCAGTTCTTC.

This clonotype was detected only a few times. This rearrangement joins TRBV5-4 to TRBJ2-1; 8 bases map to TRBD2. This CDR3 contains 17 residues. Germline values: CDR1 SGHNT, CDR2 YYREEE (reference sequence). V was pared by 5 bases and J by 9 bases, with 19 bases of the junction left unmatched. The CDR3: CASRIRGLGVAGSEQFF. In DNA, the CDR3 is TGTGCCAGCAGGATAAGGGGCTTGGGAGTAGCGGGAAGTGAGCAGTTCTTC. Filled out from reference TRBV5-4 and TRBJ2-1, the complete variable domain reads ETGVTQSPTHLIKTRGQQVTLRCSSQSGHNTVSWYQQALGQGPQFIFQYYREEENGRGNFPPRFSGLQFPNYSSELNVNALELDDSALYLCASRIRGLGVAGSEQFFGPGTRLTVL.

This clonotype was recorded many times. CDR3: CASIITGGAGELFF. The CDR3 bases are TGTGCCAGCATCATCACAGGGGGAGCCGGGGAGCTGTTTTTT. This rearrangement joins TRBV12-3 or TRBV12-4 to TRBJ2-2; 8 bases match TRBD1. The CDR3 consists of 14 residues. Trimming removed 7 bases from V and 6 bases from J; junction bases left unmatched: 7.

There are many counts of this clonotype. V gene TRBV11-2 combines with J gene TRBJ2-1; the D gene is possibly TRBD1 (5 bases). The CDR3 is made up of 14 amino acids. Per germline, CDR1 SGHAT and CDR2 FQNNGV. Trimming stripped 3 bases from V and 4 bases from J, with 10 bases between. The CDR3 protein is CASSFTGMYNEQFF. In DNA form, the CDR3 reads TGTGCCAGCAGCTTCACAGGAATGTACAATGAGCAGTTCTTC. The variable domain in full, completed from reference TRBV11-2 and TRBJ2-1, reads EAGVAQSPRYKIIEKRQSVAFWCNPISGHATLYWYQQILGQGPKLLIQFQNNGVVDDSQLPKDRFSAERLKGVDSTLKIQPAKLEDSAVYLCASSFTGMYNEQFFGPGTRLTVL.

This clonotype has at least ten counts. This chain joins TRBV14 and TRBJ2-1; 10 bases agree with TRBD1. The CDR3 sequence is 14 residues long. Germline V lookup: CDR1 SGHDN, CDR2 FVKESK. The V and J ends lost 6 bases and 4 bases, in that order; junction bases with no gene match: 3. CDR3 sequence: CASRRTGGYNEQFF. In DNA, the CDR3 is TGTGCCAGCAGACGGACAGGGGGATACAATGAGCAGTTCTTC.

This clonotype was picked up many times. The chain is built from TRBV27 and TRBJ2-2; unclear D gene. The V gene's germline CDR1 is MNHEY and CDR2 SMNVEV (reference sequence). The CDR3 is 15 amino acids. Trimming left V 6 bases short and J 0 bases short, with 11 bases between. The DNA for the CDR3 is TGTGCCAGCAGGCGGAGTGGAACGAACACCGGGGAGCTGTTTTTT. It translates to CASRRSGTNTGELFF.

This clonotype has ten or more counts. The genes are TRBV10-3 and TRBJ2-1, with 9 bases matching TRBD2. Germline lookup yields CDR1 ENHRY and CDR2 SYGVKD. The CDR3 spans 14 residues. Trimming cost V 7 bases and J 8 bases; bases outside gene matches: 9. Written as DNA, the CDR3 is TGTGCCATCAAAAAGCGGGAGGATTCGGATGAGCAGTTCTTC. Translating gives CAIKKREDSDEQFF.

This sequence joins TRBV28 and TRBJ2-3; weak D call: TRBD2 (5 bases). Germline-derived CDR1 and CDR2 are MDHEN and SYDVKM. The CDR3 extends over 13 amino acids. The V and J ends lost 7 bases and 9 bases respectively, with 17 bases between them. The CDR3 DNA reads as TGTGCCAGCAACTCCCCACCGAGGGTGACGCAGTATTTT. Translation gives CASNSPPRVTQYF.

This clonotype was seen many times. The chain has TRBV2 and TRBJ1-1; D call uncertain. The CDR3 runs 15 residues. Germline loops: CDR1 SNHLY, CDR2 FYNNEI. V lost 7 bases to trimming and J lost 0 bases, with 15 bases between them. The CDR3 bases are TGTGCCAGCAACTCACAGCCTACCATGAACACTGAAGCTTTCTTT. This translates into CASNSQPTMNTEAFF.

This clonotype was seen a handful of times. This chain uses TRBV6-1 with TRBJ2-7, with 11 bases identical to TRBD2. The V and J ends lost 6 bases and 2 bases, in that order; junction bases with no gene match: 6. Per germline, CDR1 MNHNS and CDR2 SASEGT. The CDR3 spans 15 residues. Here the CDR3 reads CASRGGTSGTYEQYF. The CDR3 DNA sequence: TGTGCCAGCAGAGGGGGGACTAGCGGTACCTACGAGCAGTACTTC.

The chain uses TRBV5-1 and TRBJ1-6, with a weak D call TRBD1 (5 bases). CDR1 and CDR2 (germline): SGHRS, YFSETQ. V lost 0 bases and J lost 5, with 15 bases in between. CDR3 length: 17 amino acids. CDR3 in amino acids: CASSLDPTGTDNSPLHF. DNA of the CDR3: TGCGCCAGCAGCTTGGACCCCACAGGAACTGATAATTCACCCCTCCACTTT.

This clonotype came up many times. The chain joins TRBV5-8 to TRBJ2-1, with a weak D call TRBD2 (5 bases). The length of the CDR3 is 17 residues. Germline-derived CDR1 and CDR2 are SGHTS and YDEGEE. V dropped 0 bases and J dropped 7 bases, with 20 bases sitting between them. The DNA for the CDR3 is TGTGCCAGCAGCTTGGTTTTGGGTTCGGTACTAGTAAATGAGCAGTTCTTC. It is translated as CASSLVLGSVLVNEQFF.

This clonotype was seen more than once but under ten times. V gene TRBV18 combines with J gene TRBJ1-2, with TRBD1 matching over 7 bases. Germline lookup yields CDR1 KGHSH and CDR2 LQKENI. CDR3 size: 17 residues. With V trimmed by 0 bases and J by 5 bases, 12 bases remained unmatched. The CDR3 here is CASSPPMGRTRGYGYTF. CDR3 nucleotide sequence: TGTGCCAGCTCACCACCGATGGGCAGGACCAGGGGGTATGGCTACACCTTC.